This T cell receptor beta chain was sequenced in a study of blood T cell repertoires in COVID-19. About the study: Samples came from the United States, Italy and Spain, spanning acute and convalescent COVID-19.

There are 15 residues in the CDR3. CDR1 LNHDA and CDR2 SQIVND come from the germline V gene (reference sequence). Trimming at V came to 7 bases and at J to 5 bases, leaving 8 bases not matched to a gene. Source study methods: Counts of nucleated cells, estimated from reference gene primer amplification, were obtained. Clones were read by immunoSEQ multiplex PCR, and TCRdb kept only the in-frame ones, dropping some. The V and J calls and clone size are taken from that table; D and trimming were inferred from the DNA. The sample comprises roughly 120,000 clones, 75% to 90% of which are singletons, and around 8% rests with the top ten.

The V and J genes are TRBV19 and TRBJ2-2; 9 bases are a match to TRBD1. Sequences were obtained from peripheral blood. The sequence derives from a middle-aged woman with acute or convalescent COVID-19. The CDR3 DNA follows: TGTGCCAGTACCAGGGACAGGGCGATGACCGGGGAGCTGTTTTTT. It yields the protein CASTRDRAMTGELFF.